These T cell receptor beta chains were read from a single sample in a study of shared clonotypes between healthy human individuals. Clones were read by immunoSEQ multiplex PCR, and TCRdb kept only the in-frame ones, dropping some. The sample records roughly 2.4 million clones, nearly 97% being singletons. Sequenced input: naive CD4+ T cells sorted from blood. These receptors all stem from a man aged 18 to 29 in good health. The CDR3 runs from the conserved cysteine through the conserved F or W. D genes are given only for firm matches. The size entry is marked missing in some rows and otherwise reads once, few, many or a size class.

D gene	clone size	V gene	J gene	CDR3 DNA	CDR3 protein
NA	NA	TRBV29-1	TRBJ2-7	TGCAGCGTCGAACTATGGACTTCTGGCGAGCAGTACTTC	CSVELWTSGEQYF
NA	NA	TRBV11-2	TRBJ2-7	TGTGCCAGCAGCATCAGAGCCCCCTACGAGCAGTACTTC	CASSIRAPYEQYF
TRBD2	NA	TRBV6-1	TRBJ2-5	TGTGCCAGCAGTGAAGAGCGGGGACGGGGGACCCAGTACTTC	CASSEERGRGTQYF
NA	NA	TRBV5-4	TRBJ2-7	TGTGCCAGCAGCTTGGAAAGGCAGGCAGTACGGGAGCAGTACTTC	CASSLERQAVREQYF
NA	NA	TRBV2	TRBJ1-6	TGTGCCAGCAACCTGGGGGGGACACCCCTCCACTTT	CASNLGGTPLHF
NA	NA	TRBV9	TRBJ2-7	TGTGCCAGCAGCGAGGCCGCTGCCACCCCCTTTTCCTACGAGCAGTACTTC	CASSEAAATPFSYEQYF
NA	NA	TRBV7-2	TRBJ2-5	TGTGCCAGCAGCTTAACCAGGGGTGCCAAGACCCAGTACTTC	CASSLTRGAKTQYF
NA	NA	TRBV10-3	TRBJ2-1	TGTGCCATCAGGGGGACTTCTATTACTGTCTCCTACAATGAGCAGTTCTTC	CAIRGTSITVSYNEQFF
TRBD1	once	TRBV6-5	TRBJ1-2	TGTGCCAGCAGTTTCTCAACAGGGGATTTTGGCTACACCTTC	CASSFSTGDFGYTF
TRBD1	NA	TRBV4-3	TRBJ1-2	TGCGCCAGCAGCCAAGATCCCGGACAGGCGATTTCTTATGGCTACACCTTC	CASSQDPGQAISYGYTF
NA	NA	TRBV12-5	TRBJ1-1	TGTGCTAGTGGTTTGACCAGACCCCGGAACACTGAAGCTTTCTTT	CASGLTRPRNTEAFF
TRBD2	NA	TRBV30	TRBJ2-7	TGTGCCTGGAAGATAGCGGGAGGACGCCACGAGCAGTACTTC	CAWKIAGGRHEQYF
TRBD1	NA	TRBV29-1	TRBJ1-1	TGCAGCGTTGTAGGACAGGCGGTCGCTGAAGCTTTCTTT	CSVVGQAVAEAFF
NA	NA	TRBV5-4	TRBJ1-1	TGTGCCAGCAGCTTGAAGGGGACTGAAGCTTTCTTT	CASSLKGTEAFF
NA	NA	TRBV2	TRBJ2-5	TGTGCCAGCAGCGAGCACCGTCAAGAGACCCAGTACTTC	CASSEHRQETQYF
NA	NA	TRBV30	TRBJ1-1	TGTGCCTCCTACAGGTATCAAGAAGCTTTCTTT	CASYRYQEAFF
TRBD1	NA	TRBV5-1	TRBJ2-1	TGCGCCAGCAGCTTGGCCCCGGGACAGTTCTACAATGAGCAGTTCTTC	CASSLAPGQFYNEQFF
TRBD1	NA	TRBV6-1	TRBJ1-4	TGTGCCAGCAGTGCTCCTGTGACAGGGGGCTATCTGACTGAAAAACTGTTTTTT	CASSAPVTGGYLTEKLFF
NA	NA	TRBV2	TRBJ2-7	TGTGCCAGCGAGACAGGATCCTACGAGCAGTACTTC	CASETGSYEQYF
TRBD2	NA	TRBV5-6	TRBJ2-7	TGTGCCAGCAGCTCTCGGACAGCGGGGGTAGGGGAGCAGTACTTC	CASSSRTAGVGEQYF
NA	NA	TRBV5-5	TRBJ1-5	TGTGCCAGCAGCTCCAGACTGCCAGGGCAGCCCCAGCATTTT	CASSSRLPGQPQHF
NA	NA	TRBV9	TRBJ2-7	TGTGCCAGCAGCGTAGGGGGGCACGTCTCCTACGAGCAGTACTTC	CASSVGGHVSYEQYF
TRBD1	NA	TRBV7-2	TRBJ1-2	TGTGCCAGCAGCTTCCAAGCCGGGACAGGGAGGGCGGGCTACACCTTC	CASSFQAGTGRAGYTF
NA	NA	TRBV27	TRBJ2-5	TGTGCCAGCAGCCTCCGGGCAGGGGTGTACCAAGAGACCCAGTACTTC	CASSLRAGVYQETQYF
NA	NA	TRBV7-8	TRBJ2-7	TGTGCCAGCAGCTTAATCGACCACGAGCAGTACTTC	CASSLIDHEQYF
TRBD1	once	TRBV25-1	TRBJ2-3	TGTGCCAGCAGTCTCCGGGACAGGGGGACAGATACGCAGTATTTT	CASSLRDRGTDTQYF
NA	NA	TRBV6-5	TRBJ1-2	TGTGCCAGCAGTTACCTAGGCCGAGGGAATGGCTACACCTTC	CASSYLGRGNGYTF
TRBD1	NA	TRBV4-1	TRBJ1-5	TGCGCCAGCAGCCAAGGGCGGGACAGCTCTAATCAGCCCCAGCATTTT	CASSQGRDSSNQPQHF
NA	NA	TRBV6-5	TRBJ1-4	TGTGCCAGCAGCCGCGGGACGGATGAAAAACTGTTTTTT	CASSRGTDEKLFF
NA	NA	TRBV12-5	TRBJ1-2	TGTGCTAGTGGTTCGACTGCCCAAGGAGGCTACACCTTC	CASGSTAQGGYTF
TRBD1	NA	TRBV28	TRBJ2-2	TGTGCCAGCAGTCCCGGGACAGGAAGCAACACCGGGGAGCTGTTTTTT	CASSPGTGSNTGELFF
TRBD1	NA	TRBV6-5	TRBJ2-3	TGTGCCAGCAGTACCAGACAGGGTGCAGATACGCAGTATTTT	CASSTRQGADTQYF
NA	NA	TRBV5-1	TRBJ2-5	TGCGCCAGCAGCTTGGCCGAAGGACACCAAGAGACCCAGTACTTC	CASSLAEGHQETQYF
TRBD1	NA	TRBV18	TRBJ1-5	TGTGCCAGCTCACCACCGGGACAGGGTTTAGGGCAGCCCCAGCATTTT	CASSPPGQGLGQPQHF
TRBD1	once	TRBV18	TRBJ1-1	TGTGCCAGCTCACCAGAGGGACAGGCGGCAGCTTTCTTT	CASSPEGQAAAFF
NA	NA	TRBV7-2	TRBJ2-3	TGTGCCAGCAGCTTAGACTCCGTTTCGCAGTATTTT	CASSLDSVSQYF
NA	NA	TRBV15	TRBJ2-1	TGTGCCACTGCTCCAGGGGTCGAGTACAATGAGCAGTTCTTC	CATAPGVEYNEQFF
NA	NA	TRBV6-1	TRBJ2-7	TGTGCCACCACCGGGACACCGGTCTTCTACGAGCAGTACTTC	CATTGTPVFYEQYF
TRBD1	NA	TRBV6-1	TRBJ1-2	TGTGCCAGCAGTGAAGCCTGGACAGGCTATGGCTACACCTTC	CASSEAWTGYGYTF
NA	few	TRBV5-6	TRBJ1-2	TGTGCCAGCAGCCGAGGGTCCGGTTACAGCTATGGCTACACCTTC	CASSRGSGYSYGYTF
NA	NA	TRBV6-6	TRBJ1-1	TGTGCCTCGGGTTCGACGGCCGTTACGGGTACTGAAGCTTTCTTT	CASGSTAVTGTEAFF
NA	NA	TRBV19	TRBJ2-7	TGTGCCAGTAGTAGGACTGGCTACGAGCAGTACTTC	CASSRTGYEQYF
TRBD1	NA	TRBV6-1	TRBJ2-1	TGTGCCAGCAGCAGACAGGGGCGAGGCAATGAGCAGTTCTTC	CASSRQGRGNEQFF
NA	once	TRBV7-9	TRBJ1-2	TGTGCCAGCAGCGAAGTGGGGGACACCTATGGCTACACCTTC	CASSEVGDTYGYTF